This entry lists 6 T cell receptor beta chains sequenced from one sample in a study of CD8+CD57+ T cells in acquired aplastic anemia. Genomic DNA templated the TCR beta VDJ and CDR3 profiling. TCRdb reprocessed the reads via MiXCR and lists one record per CDR3 protein. The data hold some 42,000 distinct CDR3 sequences, with around 63% observed a single time. Sequenced input: sorted CD4+, CD8+, or CD8+CD57+ T cells (not recorded which) from PBMCs. The receptor set was obtained from a human donor in good health, serving as a control.

In its sample, this clonotype was seen once. The V gene is TRBV7-6, the J gene TRBJ1-3, with D perhaps TRBD1 (5 bases). CDR3 length: 17 residues. Trimming left V 6 bases short and J 0 bases short, with 18 bases between. CDR1 and CDR2 from the germline V gene are SGHVS and FNYEAQ. CDR3: CASSPGRGYGSGNTIYF. The CDR3, as DNA: TGTGCCAGCAGTCCAGGGCGCGGTTATGGCTCTGGAAACACCATATATTTT.

The rearrangement uses TRBV15 and TRBJ2-7; TRBD1 aligns across 10 bases. The CDR3 totals 15 residues. V lost 2 bases to trimming and J lost 2 bases; unmatched junction nucleotides: 3. CDR1 LNHNV and CDR2 YYDKDF come from the germline V gene (reference sequence). The CDR3 bases are TGTGCCACCAGCAGATCGGGACAGGGGACCTACGAGCAGTACTTC. Protein: CATSRSGQGTYEQYF.

This clonotype was seen at least ten times. This sequence joins TRBV7-9 and TRBJ1-2, with TRBD1 matching over 10 bases. Unmatched junction bases numbered 11, after V lost 6 bases and J lost 7 bases. The germline gives CDR1 SEHNR, CDR2 FQNEAQ (reference sequence). This CDR3 comprises 15 residues. This CDR3 reads CASSSSTGGKVGYTF. The CDR3 DNA sequence: TGTGCCAGCAGTTCATCGACAGGGGGCAAGGTTGGCTACACCTTC.

The chain recombines TRBV10-1 with TRBJ2-1, with 8 nucleotides matching TRBD2. The CDR3 covers 16 residues. Trimming removed 3 bases from V and 0 bases from J; junction bases left unmatched: 4. CDR1 and CDR2 (germline): WNHNN, SYGVQD (reference sequence). The CDR3 nucleotides read TGCGCCAGCAGTGATAGCGGGGTTATCTCCTACAATGAGCAGTTCTTC. Its translation: CASSDSGVISYNEQFF.

V gene TRBV20-1 combines with J gene TRBJ2-7; either TRBD1 or TRBD2 may supply D (5 bases each). The CDR3 runs to 12 residues. Germline CDR1 reads DFQATT; CDR2 reads SNEGSKA (reference sequence). V dropped 2 bases and J dropped 8 bases, with 13 bases sitting between them. CDR3 DNA sequence: TGCAGTGCTAGAAACCCTTCGGGACAGCAGTACGTC. This sequence encodes CSARNPSGQQYV.

This clonotype appeared a single time. The chain couples TRBV29-1 to TRBJ2-1; possible D gene TRBD1, 6 bases. The CDR3 contains 14 residues. CDR1 SQVTM and CDR2 ANQGSEA come from the germline V gene. Trimming removed 1 base from V and 2 bases from J, with 9 bases in between. CDR3 region: CSVEGQATYNEQFF. Here the CDR3 DNA reads TGCAGCGTTGAAGGACAGGCGACCTACAATGAGCAGTTCTTC.